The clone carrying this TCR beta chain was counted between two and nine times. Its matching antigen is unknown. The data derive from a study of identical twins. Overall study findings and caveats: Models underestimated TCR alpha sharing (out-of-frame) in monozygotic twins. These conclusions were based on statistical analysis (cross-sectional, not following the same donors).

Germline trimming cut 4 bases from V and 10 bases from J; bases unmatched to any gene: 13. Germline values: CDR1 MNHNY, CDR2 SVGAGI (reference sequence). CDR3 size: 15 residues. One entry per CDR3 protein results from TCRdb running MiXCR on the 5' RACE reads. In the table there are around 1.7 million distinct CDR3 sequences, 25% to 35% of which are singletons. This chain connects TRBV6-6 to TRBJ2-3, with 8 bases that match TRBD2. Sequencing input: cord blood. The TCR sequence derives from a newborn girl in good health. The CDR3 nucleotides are TGTGCCAGCAGTTTCTTACGGACCCGGGGGGGCGCGCAGTATTTT. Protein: CASSFLRTRGGAQYF.